The next 30 T cell receptor beta chains were all read from a single sample in a study of control samples from healthy donors and cancer patients (dated by TCRdb to between 2020 and 2021). The protocol used for the library was the immunoSEQ multiplex PCR assay. TCRdb obtained this table from immuneACCESS and retained in-frame rearrangements with V and J assigned. These tables miss some clones; where compared with another copy, unresolved V genes account for less than half of the shortfall, and the remainder is unexplained. The sample table lists 150,000 or so clones, 90% of them with a count of one. Clones ranked in the top ten supply about 2.5% of the sample. Material for sequencing was blood. The receptors stem from a man in his forties in good health.

The genes are TRBV5-6 and TRBJ1-1; 9 bases align to TRBD1. CDR1 is SGHDT and CDR2 is YYEEEE in the germline V gene. The CDR3 contains 15 residues. The V gene end was trimmed by 5 bases and the J gene end by 11 bases; junction bases not matched to a gene: 16. As DNA, the CDR3 is TGTGCCAGCAGTTTAACAGGGGGCGCGTCGAGCAGGGCTTTCTTT. It translates to CASSLTGGASSRAFF.

This clone showed up many times. The chain is built from TRBV6-1 and TRBJ2-7, with 8 bases aligning to TRBD1. This CDR3 is built from 15 residues. Per the germline V gene, CDR1 is MNHNS and CDR2 is SASEGT. V lost 0 bases, J lost 8 bases, and 9 bases stayed unmatched. The CDR3 nucleotides read TGTGCCAGCAGTGAAGCTCCGGGACAGGCCGATCAGCAGTACTTC. This translates into CASSEAPGQADQQYF.

This clone appeared many times. For the CDR3, the DNA is TGTGCCAGCAGTGAAGGGACAGGGGGCTCCTACGAGCAGTACTTC. It encodes CASSEGTGGSYEQYF. The genes are TRBV6-1 and TRBJ2-7; 10 nucleotides align to TRBD1. The V gene end was trimmed by 1 base and the J gene end by 0 bases; junction bases not matched to a gene: 0. This CDR3 is built from 15 residues. The germline V gene has CDR1 MNHNS and CDR2 SASEGT.

CDR3: CASSYMGAGRHEQYF. The DNA for the CDR3 is TGTGCCAGCAGCTATATGGGGGCCGGCAGGCACGAGCAGTACTTC. V usage is TRBV9 and J usage is TRBJ2-7; possibly TRBD1 for D (6 bases). Germline V lookup: CDR1 SGDLS, CDR2 YYNGEE. The CDR3 sequence is 15 residues long. The V and J ends lost 4 bases and 5 bases respectively, with 19 bases between them.

The CDR3 spells CATSDSGYTGELFF. CDR3 coding DNA: TGTGCCACCAGTGATTCAGGGTACACCGGGGAGCTGTTTTTT. The chain has TRBV24-1 and TRBJ2-2, with a possible D match to TRBD1 (5 bases). This CDR3 has 14 amino acids. CDR1 and CDR2 from the germline V gene are KGHDR and SFDVKD. Trimming cost V 2 bases and J 3 bases, with 6 bases left between them.

The J gene is TRBJ2-2, the V gene TRBV28; unclear D gene. The CDR3 has 14 amino acids. Germline lookup yields CDR1 MDHEN and CDR2 SYDVKM. V was cut by 10 bases and J by 3 bases, with 15 bases left in between. CDR3 DNA: TGTGCCACCCCCTCGGGCCGTTACACCGGGGAGCTGTTTTTT. It yields the protein CATPSGRYTGELFF.

The chain is built from TRBV14 and TRBJ2-5; the D is unclear. Between the trimmed V and J ends, which lost 0 bases and 2 bases, there was a span of 10 bases. Germline CDR1 reads SGHDN; CDR2 reads FVKESK. CDR3 length: 15 residues. DNA of the CDR3: TGTGCCAGCAGCCAAGATCGACGGCCGCAAGAGACCCAGTACTTC. It encodes CASSQDRRPQETQYF.

The chain employs TRBV3-1 (or the pseudogene TRBV3-2) and TRBJ1-2; D uncertain. V was pared by 0 bases and J by 6 bases, with 11 bases between. The CDR3 has 14 residues. Germline-derived CDR1 and CDR2 are LGHDT and YNNKEL (reference sequence). CDR3 DNA: TGTGCCAGCAGCCAAGAATTAGGCTCGGATGGCTACACCTTC. Translation gives CASSQELGSDGYTF.

The chain joins TRBV10-3 to TRBJ2-7; D unresolved. The CDR3 runs to 11 residues. Germline CDR1 reads ENHRY; CDR2 reads SYGVKD. Trimming removed 2 bases at V and 3 bases at J, with 2 bases between. The CDR3 protein is CAISEDYEQYF. CDR3 sequence (DNA): TGTGCCATCAGTGAGGACTACGAGCAGTACTTC.

The chain couples TRBV11-3 to TRBJ1-5; D remains unclear. The CDR3 contains 16 residues. Germline V gives CDR1 SGHNT, CDR2 YENEEA. Deletions cut 0 bases from V and 1 base from J, with 10 bases between. The CDR3 DNA reads as TGTGCCAGCAGCTTAGATTTATCTACCAGCAATCAGCCCCAGCATTTT. This encodes CASSLDLSTSNQPQHF.

The CDR3 reads CASSSATYDNEQFF. The CDR3 region has the DNA TGTGCCAGCAGTTCCGCAACCTACGACAATGAGCAGTTCTTC. The J gene is TRBJ2-1, the V gene TRBV6-5; D not certain. Germline CDR1 MNHEY, CDR2 SVGAGI. The CDR3 is made up of 14 amino acids. V dropped 4 bases and J dropped 5 bases, with 12 bases sitting between them.

The chain uses TRBV7-9 and TRBJ2-7; D assignment may be TRBD1 or TRBD2 (5 bases each). Germline V gene sequence: CDR1 SEHNR, CDR2 FQNEAQ (reference sequence). V dropped 3 bases and J dropped 12 bases, with 18 bases sitting between them. The CDR3 extends over 13 amino acids. CDR3 sequence: CASSLGTSFRGYF. The CDR3 coding sequence is TGTGCCAGCAGCTTGGGGACCAGCTTCAGAGGGTACTTC.

This clone was picked up one time. The genes are TRBV20-1 and TRBJ2-5; 7 bases agree with TRBD2. With V trimmed by 7 bases and J by 1 base, 0 bases remained unmatched. Germline CDR1 and CDR2: DFQATT and SNEGSKA (reference sequence). The CDR3 extends over 11 amino acids. CDR3 nucleotide sequence: TGCAGTGGCGGGGGCCAAGAGACCCAGTACTTC. Its protein product is CSGGGQETQYF.

The chain couples TRBV7-9 to TRBJ2-1; D gene uncertain. The V gene's germline CDR1 is SEHNR and CDR2 FQNEAQ (reference sequence). V was shortened by 2 bases and J by 7 bases, with 9 bases between the two germline ends. This CDR3 comprises 13 residues. CDR3 region: CASSLIGINEQFF. The DNA of the CDR3 is TGTGCCAGCAGCTTAATCGGTATAAATGAGCAGTTCTTC.

This clone has just one count. The sample holds other DNA sequences that translate to the same CDR3. Here the CDR3 reads CASSLTDTQYF. The CDR3 coding sequence is TGTGCCAGCAGTTTAACAGATACGCAGTATTTT. The chain employs TRBV12-3 or TRBV12-4 and TRBJ2-3; unclear D gene. V lost 2 bases and J lost 3, with 0 bases in between. The CDR3 covers 11 residues.

The sample holds one count of this clone. The chain links TRBV6-5 to TRBJ1-2; 9 bases are a match to TRBD1. The CDR3 totals 13 residues. Germline V lookup: CDR1 MNHEY, CDR2 SVGAGI. Trimming at V came to 6 bases and at J to 7 bases, leaving 6 bases not matched to a gene. In DNA form, the CDR3 reads TGTGCCAGCAGCGAGGACAGGGGATCTGGCTACACCTTC. Translated, it gives CASSEDRGSGYTF.

The rearrangement uses TRBV5-1 and TRBJ2-3, with D possibly called TRBD1 or TRBD2 (5 bases each). The V gene lost 0 bases and the J gene lost 3 bases, with 11 bases spanning the gap. The germline V gene encodes CDR1 SGHRS and CDR2 YFSETQ. The CDR3 contains 15 residues. The CDR3 bases are TGCGCCAGCAGCTTGGCAGGGTGGGGGACAGATACGCAGTATTTT. Its translation is CASSLAGWGTDTQYF.

This sequence joins TRBV5-1 and TRBJ1-2; D is uncertain. The CDR3 loop spans 14 amino acids. V lost 5 bases and J lost 1, with 12 bases in between. From germline, CDR1 is SGHRS and CDR2 YFSETQ. DNA for the CDR3: TGCGCCAGCAGTACAATACCGGATAACTATGGCTACACCTTC. It translates to CASSTIPDNYGYTF.

The CDR3 nucleotides are TGTGCCAGCAGCGTTCAAGGGACCCAAGAGACCCAGTACTTC. It translates to CASSVQGTQETQYF. The chain couples TRBV9 to TRBJ2-5, with D perhaps being TRBD1 or TRBD2 (5 bases each). This CDR3 comprises 14 residues. Germline V lookup: CDR1 SGDLS, CDR2 YYNGEE. V lost 2 bases and J 1 base, leaving 9 bases between the germline ends. The whole variable domain, remainder taken from reference TRBV9 and TRBJ2-5, is DSGVTQTPKHLITATGQRVTLRCSPRSGDLSVYWYQQSLDQGLQFLIQYYNGEERAKGNILERFSAQQFPDLHSELNLSSLELGDSALYFCASSVQGTQETQYFGPGTRLLVL.

The chain is built from TRBV24-1 and TRBJ2-2; TRBD1 aligns across 7 bases. The junction had 4 bases not matched to a gene; V was cut back by 7 bases and J by 6 bases. The CDR3 length is 13 residues. CDR1 KGHDR and CDR2 SFDVKD come from the germline V gene. CDR3 protein: CATSPTGPGELFF. The CDR3 DNA is TGTGCCACCAGCCCGACAGGGCCCGGGGAGCTGTTTTTT.

A single count supports this clone. The J gene is TRBJ2-7, the V gene TRBV19; 7 bases line up with TRBD1. V shed 9 bases, J shed 3 bases, and the junction held 8 bases outside the gene matches. This CDR3 spans 13 amino acids. The germline CDR1 and CDR2 sequences are LNHDA and SQIVND (reference sequence). DNA for the CDR3: TGTGCCAGCTCGACAGGGCCTGACTACGAGCAGTACTTC. Translating gives CASSTGPDYEQYF.

This clone was detected a few times. The gene calls are TRBV7-9 and TRBJ1-4, with 9 nucleotides matching TRBD1. The ends lost 5 bases at V and 8 bases at J; junction bases unmatched: 6. The CDR3 has 14 amino acids. CDR1 is SEHNR, CDR2 FQNEAQ, per germline (reference sequence). The CDR3 sequence: CASSRGQGGEKLFF. DNA of the CDR3: TGTGCCAGCAGCAGGGGACAGGGTGGAGAAAAACTGTTTTTT.

The chain is built from TRBV18 and TRBJ2-1; 8 positions match TRBD2. The CDR3 totals 17 residues. J lost 4 bases, V lost 2 bases, and 10 bases had no gene match. Germline V gene lookup returns CDR1 KGHSH and CDR2 LQKENI. The CDR3 DNA is TGTGCCAGCTCACCAACTCTGCGCGGGGGGCGGTACAATGAGCAGTTCTTC. This encodes CASSPTLRGGRYNEQFF.

The chain couples TRBV21-1 to TRBJ1-4; the D call of TRBD1 is as the table states it, not checked on the DNA. TRBV21-1 is termed a pseudogene. The CDR3 is 16 amino acids. CDR3 in DNA: TGTGCCAGCAGCACCCCCCGAACAGGGTCGGGTGAAAAACTGTTTTTT. Protein product: CASSTPRTGSGEKLFF.

This clone has a single count. This CDR3 is also generated by other DNA sequences in the sample. This chain links TRBV3-1 (or the pseudogene TRBV3-2) with TRBJ2-1; the match to TRBD1 covers 9 bases. With 5 bases clipped from V and 10 bases from J, the junction kept 12 bases outside the gene matches. Germline assignment: CDR1 LGHDT and CDR2 YNNKEL (reference sequence). The CDR3 consists of 15 residues. The CDR3 DNA sequence: TGTGCCAGCAGCGGGCGACAGGGGGGGCTAGGGGAGCAGTTCTTC. It codes for CASSGRQGGLGEQFF.

The chain combines TRBV11-2 with TRBJ2-5, with D possibly being TRBD2 (5 bases). CDR1 is SGHAT and CDR2 is FQNNGV in the germline V gene. V dropped 2 bases and J dropped 4 bases, with 14 bases sitting between them. The CDR3 has 15 residues. The chain's CDR3 is CASSLIDGVGETQYF. The CDR3 coding sequence is TGTGCCAGCAGCTTAATTGACGGGGTAGGAGAGACCCAGTACTTC. The entire variable domain, with the rest obtained from reference TRBV11-2 and TRBJ2-5, is as follows: EAGVAQSPRYKIIEKRQSVAFWCNPISGHATLYWYQQILGQGPKLLIQFQNNGVVDDSQLPKDRFSAERLKGVDSTLKIQPAKLEDSAVYLCASSLIDGVGETQYFGPGTRLLVL.

Notes on this clone: One junction end disagrees with the germline gene, perhaps due to a read error. The gene calls are TRBV28 and TRBJ1-2; 9 bases fit TRBD1. Germline values: CDR1 MDHEN, CDR2 SYDVKM. The length of the CDR3 is 11 residues. CDR3: CASSPGGQGPF. As DNA, the CDR3 is TGTGCCAGCAGCCCCGGGGGACAGGGCCCCTTC.

The chain links TRBV3-1 (or the pseudogene TRBV3-2) to TRBJ1-2; possible D gene TRBD1, 5 bases. This CDR3 spans 13 amino acids. Germline V gene data show CDR1 as LGHDT and CDR2 as YNNKEL (reference sequence). V lost 2 bases and J lost 8, with 12 bases in between. The CDR3 DNA reads TGTGCCAGCAGCCAAAGTGGGGCGGGAGGCTACACCTTC. It yields the protein CASSQSGAGGYTF.

In this sample, this clone turned up a few times. The chain links TRBV7-9 to TRBJ1-6; 7 nucleotides match TRBD1. The germline V gene has CDR1 SEHNR and CDR2 FQNEAQ (reference sequence). The CDR3 has 13 residues. Germline trimming cut 10 bases from V and 10 bases from J; bases unmatched to any gene: 10. The CDR3 DNA sequence: TGTGCCACCCGAACAGGGGTCAAATCACCCCTCCACTTT. Its translation is CATRTGVKSPLHF.

This clone was seen once. The genes are TRBV7-2 and TRBJ2-3; 9 positions agree with TRBD2. Looked up from germline, CDR1 is SGHTA and CDR2 is FQGNSA. CDR3 size: 16 residues. V gave up 5 bases and J gave up 4 bases; unmatched junction bases: 10. This chain's CDR3 is CASSPGWRGGPDTQYF. In DNA, the CDR3 is TGTGCCAGCAGCCCTGGGTGGCGGGGGGGGCCAGATACGCAGTATTTT.